The 21 T cell receptor beta chains given below trace back to one sample, sequenced in a study of blood T cell repertoires in COVID-19. Profiled with immunoSEQ multiplex PCR; TCRdb holds only in-frame clones, not every one. The sample carries approximately 270,000 clones, 75% to 90% recorded once. Sequencing used PBMCs or T cells enriched from blood (not recorded which). These receptors were obtained from a woman aged 25 to 39 with acute COVID-19.

This chain connects TRBV4-1 to TRBJ2-7, with TRBD1 matching over 7 bases. V lost 3 bases and J lost 2; bases outside the gene matches: 1. The CDR3 sequence is 13 residues long. CDR1 and CDR2 (germline): MGHRA, YSYEKL. In DNA, the CDR3 is TGCGCCAGCAGCCAGGGACAGACCTACGAGCAGTACTTC. Protein product: CASSQGQTYEQYF.

The V gene is TRBV19, the J gene TRBJ1-1; TRBD1 matches 7 bases. The V gene's germline CDR1 is LNHDA and CDR2 SQIVND (reference sequence). The CDR3 has 13 amino acids. V shed 7 bases, J shed 1 base, and the junction held 3 bases outside the gene matches. Here the CDR3 DNA reads TGTGCCAGTATTGGGACAGAGAACACTGAAGCTTTCTTT. As protein: CASIGTENTEAFF.

The V and J genes are TRBV27 and TRBJ2-3, with D possibly being TRBD2 (6 bases). There are 15 residues in the CDR3. CDR1 and CDR2 (germline): MNHEY, SMNVEV (reference sequence). The germline V and J ends were trimmed by 5 bases and 2 bases, with 14 bases remaining between them. DNA of the CDR3: TGTGCCAGCAGTAATGAGGGACTCCCCACAGATACGCAGTATTTT. Protein: CASSNEGLPTDTQYF.

The rearrangement uses TRBV28 and TRBJ1-1; D remains unclear. Germline lookup yields CDR1 MDHEN and CDR2 SYDVKM. This CDR3 has 14 residues. The V end lost 2 bases, the J end lost 2 bases, and 9 bases lay between the germline ends. CDR3 in amino acids: CASSLGARNTEAFF. In nucleotides, the CDR3 is TGTGCCAGCAGTTTAGGAGCTAGAAACACTGAAGCTTTCTTT.

The chain carries TRBV5-6 and TRBJ2-7; 8 nucleotides line up with TRBD2. This CDR3 region has 15 residues. The germline V gene has CDR1 SGHDT and CDR2 YYEEEE. V lost 7 bases to trimming and J lost 3 bases; unmatched junction nucleotides: 12. CDR3 DNA sequence: TGTGCCAGCCGGGGGGGGCCGGGACCAAACTACGAGCAGTACTTC. This translates into CASRGGPGPNYEQYF.

The CDR3 sequence: CASSLIGAGSPLHF. In DNA form, the CDR3 reads TGTGCCAGCAGCTTAATAGGGGCTGGTTCACCCCTCCACTTT. J is TRBJ1-6 and V is TRBV7-3, with a tentative D call TRBD1 (5 bases). The ends were cut back, 1 base at V and 9 bases at J, with 10 bases in the middle. The CDR3 covers 14 residues. Germline CDR1 is SGHTA and CDR2 is FQGTGA. The variable domain in full, completed from reference TRBV7-3 and TRBJ1-6, reads GAGVSQTPSNKVTEKGKYVELRCDPISGHTALYWYRQSLGQGPEFLIYFQGTGAADDSGLPNDRFFAVRPEGSVSTLKIQRTERGDSAVYLCASSLIGAGSPLHFGNGTRLTVT.

The chain is built from TRBV28 and TRBJ2-7; TRBD2 matches at 9 bases. CDR3 length: 14 residues. CDR1 MDHEN and CDR2 SYDVKM come from the germline V gene. The trim removed 6 bases at V and 3 bases at J, leaving 6 bases unmatched. As DNA, the CDR3 is TGTGCCAGCAGCATCCGACTAGCGGTCTACGAGCAGTACTTC. As protein: CASSIRLAVYEQYF.

The chain has TRBV19 and TRBJ1-2; tentative D call: TRBD1 (6 bases). This CDR3 is built from 13 residues. V was pared by 7 bases and J by 3 bases, with 12 bases between. CDR1 is LNHDA, CDR2 SQIVND, per germline (reference sequence). DNA for the CDR3: TGTGCCAGTATTGAGGGGGTTGACTATGGCTACACCTTC. It yields the protein CASIEGVDYGYTF. The full variable domain, rest sourced from reference TRBV19 and TRBJ1-2, is DGGITQSPKYLFRKEGQNVTLSCEQNLNHDAMYWYRQDPGQGLRLIYYSQIVNDFQKGDIAEGYSVSREKKESFPLTVTSAQKNPTAFYLCASIEGVDYGYTFGSGTRLTVV.

The gene calls are TRBV21-1 and TRBJ1-2; TRBD1, the table's D call, lacks a check against the DNA. TRBV21-1 is a pseudogene. CDR3 length: 16 residues. CDR3 in DNA: TGTGCCAGCAGCAAAGTAGTACAGGAATGCTCCTATGGCTACACCTTC. Residues: CASSKVVQECSYGYTF.

This rearrangement joins TRBV4-2 to TRBJ2-3; TRBD1 agrees at 10 bases. Germline V gene lookup returns CDR1 LGHNA and CDR2 YNFKEQ. J lost 2 bases, V lost 3 bases, and 8 bases had no gene match. The CDR3 runs 17 residues. The CDR3 nucleotides read TGTGCCAGCAGCCATTACCGGGACAGGGGATACACAGATACGCAGTATTTT. This translates into CASSHYRDRGYTDTQYF.

This CDR3 reads CASTRQGASTGELFF. In DNA, the CDR3 is TGTGCCAGCACCCGCCAGGGCGCGAGCACCGGGGAGCTGTTTTTT. The rearrangement joins TRBV6-5 to TRBJ2-2; TRBD1 is a possible D gene (5 bases). CDR3 length: 15 residues. V was shortened by 7 bases and J by 4 bases, with 16 bases between the two germline ends. The V gene's germline CDR1 is MNHEY and CDR2 SVGAGI.

This sequence joins TRBV27 and TRBJ2-1, with D tentatively TRBD2 (7 bases). This CDR3 has 15 amino acids. Germline-derived CDR1 and CDR2 are MNHEY and SMNVEV (reference sequence). With 3 bases removed from V and 4 bases from J, the gap between germline ends came to 13 bases. The CDR3, as DNA: TGTGCCAGCAGTTTCTGGGGGGGGCTTTACAATGAGCAGTTCTTC. The encoded protein is CASSFWGGLYNEQFF.

The chain is built from TRBV28 and TRBJ1-4; 7 nucleotides line up with TRBD1. V trimming: 5 bases; J trimming: 5 bases; junction bases outside the gene matches: 11. Germline lookup yields CDR1 MDHEN and CDR2 SYDVKM. The CDR3 length is 16 residues. DNA of the CDR3: TGTGCCAGCAGTCTTACCCGGGACAGCGGGAATGAAAAACTGTTTTTT. It yields the protein CASSLTRDSGNEKLFF.

CDR3 coding DNA: TGCGCCAGCAGCCAAGACTTACAGTTCATGAACACTGAAGCTTTCTTT. Protein product: CASSQDLQFMNTEAFF. The genes are TRBV4-3 and TRBJ1-1; D call uncertain. V lost 0 bases to trimming and J lost 0 bases, with 11 bases between them. The CDR3 is 16 amino acids. CDR1 LGHNA and CDR2 YSLEER come from the germline V gene.

This sequence joins TRBV2 and TRBJ2-1; tentatively, D is TRBD2 (5 bases). The CDR3 is made up of 12 amino acids. Germline-derived CDR1 and CDR2 are SNHLY and FYNNEI. The CDR3 DNA sequence: TGTGCAAGCTCGGGGTCGGAGGATGAGCAGTTCTTC. The encoded protein is CASSGSEDEQFF.

The V gene is TRBV27, the J gene TRBJ2-7, with D possibly being TRBD2 (5 bases). Germline values: CDR1 MNHEY, CDR2 SMNVEV (reference sequence). The V end lost 5 bases, the J end lost 3 bases, and 14 bases lay between the germline ends. The CDR3 covers 14 residues. The CDR3 DNA sequence: TGTGCCAGCAGTCACCGGACCGAGGGCTACGAGCAGTACTTC. Its translation: CASSHRTEGYEQYF.

The genes are TRBV3-1 (or the pseudogene TRBV3-2) and TRBJ2-4; TRBD2 is a possible D gene (6 bases). The CDR3 runs 17 residues. CDR1 is LGHDT, CDR2 YNNKEL, per germline (reference sequence). The V end lost 5 bases, the J end lost 8 bases, and 25 bases lay between the germline ends. CDR3 protein: CASSKLIGGVPTDIQYF. CDR3 in DNA: TGTGCCAGCAGCAAATTGATCGGGGGAGTCCCCACGGACATTCAGTACTTC.

The chain joins TRBV18 to TRBJ2-1, with D possibly matching TRBD2 (5 bases). Per the germline V gene, CDR1 is KGHSH and CDR2 is LQKENI. The CDR3 has 14 residues. Trimming shortened V by 1 base and J by 9 bases, and 13 bases separated the two germline ends. This CDR3 is CASSPRGLGVEQFF. The CDR3 DNA is TGTGCCAGCTCACCACGAGGACTGGGTGTTGAGCAGTTCTTC.

The J gene is TRBJ2-6, the V gene TRBV29-1; weak D call: TRBD2 (5 bases). Germline V gene sequence: CDR1 SQVTM, CDR2 ANQGSEA. CDR3 length equals 14 residues. Trimming left V 3 bases short and J 3 bases short, with 9 bases between. The chain's CDR3 is CSVDEGGGANVLTF. CDR3 DNA: TGCAGCGTTGATGAGGGTGGTGGGGCCAACGTCCTGACTTTC.

This rearrangement joins TRBV27 to TRBJ2-7; the match to TRBD1 covers 9 bases. V dropped 2 bases and J dropped 4; count of bases not matched to a gene: 6. The CDR3 loop spans 15 amino acids. The germline V gene has CDR1 MNHEY and CDR2 SMNVEV (reference sequence). The CDR3 sequence: CASSLKPGQGYEQYF. The CDR3 nucleotides are TGTGCCAGCAGTTTAAAACCGGGACAGGGATACGAGCAGTACTTC.

The rearrangement links TRBV30 to TRBJ2-7; 7 bases map to TRBD1. The V segment lost 7 bases and the J segment 4 bases; nucleotides outside the gene matches: 7. The CDR3 totals 12 residues. Germline lookup yields CDR1 GTSNPN and CDR2 SVGIG (reference sequence). The CDR3 region has the DNA TGTGCCTCCTCACTGACAGGGTACGAGCAGTACTTC. This translates into CASSLTGYEQYF.